One and the same sample provided the 15 T cell receptor beta chains below, sequenced in a study of T cell repertoires in cytomegalovirus infection. Antigens for these TCRs are unknown. MiXCR, applied by TCRdb to the reads, yields one record per CDR3 protein. This sample has around 900,000 distinct CDR3 sequences, with around 32% found just once. The input for sequencing was cultured CD8+ T cells from PBMCs, taken from culture after CMV antigen stimulation. The receptors here all came from a human donor in good health (CMV status not recorded). Some clones in this sample may be carry-over from other donors' samples.

This clonotype was observed a handful of times. V usage is TRBV4-1 and J usage is TRBJ1-5; 9 bases are a match to TRBD1. This CDR3 has 19 amino acids. Trimming at V came to 4 bases and at J to 2 bases, leaving 15 bases not matched to a gene. CDR1 and CDR2 (germline): MGHRA, YSYEKL. The CDR3 DNA sequence: TGCGCCAGCAGCCCTATTTTTGCGGTCACAGGGGGCGGCAATCAGCCCCAGCATTTT. Its protein is CASSPIFAVTGGGNQPQHF.

The chain uses TRBV20-1 and TRBJ2-3, with 10 bases fitting TRBD2. The J segment lost 0 bases and the V segment lost 2 bases, leaving 8 bases of the junction unmatched. CDR3 length: 17 residues. Germline V CDR1 and CDR2: DFQATT, SNEGSKA (reference sequence). This chain's CDR3 is CSARLAGVFRSTDTQYF. The CDR3 region has the DNA TGCAGTGCTAGACTAGCGGGGGTATTTCGTAGCACAGATACGCAGTATTTT.

There are a few counts of this clonotype. The genes are TRBV5-4 and TRBJ2-1, with a tentative D call TRBD2 (7 bases). Germline lookup yields CDR1 SGHNT and CDR2 YYREEE (reference sequence). This CDR3 is built from 17 residues. V lost 4 bases, J lost 3 bases, and 20 bases lay in between. CDR3 region: CASSPIGGQRFYNEQFF. In nucleotides, the CDR3 is TGTGCCAGCAGCCCCATCGGGGGGCAAAGGTTCTACAATGAGCAGTTCTTC.

V is TRBV18 and J is TRBJ2-3; no firm D call. This CDR3 has 16 residues. V lost 1 base and J 4 bases, leaving 15 bases between the germline ends. CDR1 and CDR2 from the germline V gene are KGHSH and LQKENI. The CDR3 sequence is CASSPLIVKLADTQYF. CDR3 nucleotide sequence: TGTGCCAGCTCACCACTCATAGTAAAACTCGCAGATACGCAGTATTTT. The full variable domain, with the rest looked up from reference TRBV18 and TRBJ2-3, is NAGVMQNPRHLVRRRGQEARLRCSPMKGHSHVYWYRQLPEEGLKFMVYLQKENIIDESGMPKERFSAEFPKEGPSILRIQQVVRGDSAAYFCASSPLIVKLADTQYFGPGTRLTVL.

This clonotype was observed a few times. The chain couples TRBV27 to TRBJ2-7; the match to TRBD1 covers 8 bases. This CDR3 has 15 residues. The J segment lost 1 base and the V segment lost 0 bases, leaving 2 bases of the junction unmatched. CDR1 is MNHEY and CDR2 is SMNVEV in the germline V gene (reference sequence). CDR3 bases: TGTGCCAGCAGTTTATCGTGGACAGGGTCCTACGAGCAGTACTTC. This translates into CASSLSWTGSYEQYF.

Of note for this clonotype: Compared with germline, one end of the junction differs, possibly owing to a read error. This chain connects TRBV6-8 to TRBJ1-2, with D unclear. The CDR3 is 14 amino acids. Germline CDR1 reads MNHGY; CDR2 reads SAAAGT. The chain's CDR3 is CASSIDGYNCGYTF. The CDR3 DNA reads TGTGCCAGCAGCATCGACGGTTATAACTGTGGCTACACCTTC.

This clonotype was counted a single time. A read error may be the cause here, since a much bigger clone is one base away. The V and J genes are TRBV6-5 and TRBJ2-1; D not resolved. Germline V lookup: CDR1 MNHEY, CDR2 SVGAGI. This CDR3 spans 17 amino acids. The CDR3 DNA follows: TGTGCCAGCACCACATTCCCCCCTGAGAGCTCCTACGATGAGCAGTTCTTC. Translating it yields CASTTFPPESSYDEQFF.

This clonotype has at least ten counts. V gene TRBV7-9 combines with J gene TRBJ2-7, with a weak D call TRBD1 (6 bases). Trimming left V 5 bases short and J 0 bases short, with 20 bases between. This CDR3 has 17 residues. Per germline, CDR1 SEHNR and CDR2 FQNEAQ (reference sequence). As DNA, the CDR3 is TGTGCCAGCAGCCCCCCGCCGTGGACGGACAGCTCCTACGAGCAGTACTTC. Residues: CASSPPPWTDSSYEQYF. Variable domain in full (rest from reference TRBV7-9 and TRBJ2-7): DTGVSQNPRHKITKRGQNVTFRCDPISEHNRLYWYRQTLGQGPEFLTYFQNEAQLEKSRLLSDRFSAERPKGSFSTLEIQRTEQGDSAMYLCASSPPPWTDSSYEQYFGPGTRLTVT.

This clonotype appeared once. The chain has TRBV7-6 and TRBJ2-3, with D unresolved. The V gene lost 1 base and the J gene lost 6 bases, with 14 bases spanning the gap. The CDR3 runs 15 residues. Germline V gives CDR1 SGHVS, CDR2 FNYEAQ. CDR3 sequence (DNA): TGTGCCAGCAGCTTAGGACAAAGTCTCGGTGATACGCAGTATTTT. As protein: CASSLGQSLGDTQYF.

This clonotype came up a few times. The rearrangement uses TRBV11-3 and TRBJ2-2, with 10 bases fitting TRBD2. The CDR3 extends over 17 amino acids. CDR1 is SGHNT, CDR2 YENEEA, per germline. The V gene end was trimmed by 4 bases and the J gene end by 2 bases; junction bases not matched to a gene: 7. CDR3 in amino acids: CASSSVGLAENTGELFF. In nucleotides, the CDR3 is TGTGCCAGCAGCTCGGTTGGACTAGCGGAAAACACCGGGGAGCTGTTTTTT.

This chain uses TRBV12-5 with TRBJ1-6; D may be TRBD1 (5 bases). Per the germline V gene, CDR1 is LGHNT and CDR2 is FRNRAP. The CDR3 has 14 residues. V lost 2 bases and J lost 5, with 7 bases in between. The CDR3 protein is CASGLMGDNSPLHF. CDR3 coding DNA: TGTGCTAGTGGTTTGATGGGGGATAATTCACCCCTCCACTTT.

The J gene is TRBJ2-3, the V gene TRBV19; D is unclear. The CDR3 is made up of 16 amino acids. V shed 0 bases and J shed 4 bases, with 14 bases lying between them. CDR1 and CDR2 (germline): LNHDA, SQIVND (reference sequence). CDR3 nucleotide sequence: TGTGCCAGTAGTATAGATGAGGCCGCTGATCCAGATACGCAGTATTTT. As protein: CASSIDEAADPDTQYF.

The rearrangement joins TRBV13 to TRBJ2-1; TRBD2 is a possible D gene (5 bases). This CDR3 is built from 16 residues. V gave up 1 base and J gave up 8 bases, with 18 bases separating them. From germline, CDR1 is PRHDT and CDR2 FYEKMQ (reference sequence). CDR3 residues: CASSLAREMGYDEQFF. CDR3 nucleotide sequence: TGTGCCAGCAGCTTAGCCCGGGAAATGGGGTATGATGAGCAGTTCTTC.

This clonotype was observed many times. The chain recombines TRBV7-8 with TRBJ2-3, with 10 positions matching TRBD2. This CDR3 spans 18 amino acids. Trimming removed 5 bases from V and 2 bases from J; junction bases left unmatched: 13. Per the germline V gene, CDR1 is SGHVS and CDR2 is FQNEAQ. The CDR3 coding sequence is TGTGCCAGCAGCCGACCAATTAGGACTAGCGGATCCACAGATACGCAGTATTTT. Protein product: CASSRPIRTSGSTDTQYF.

This clonotype was seen more than once but under ten times. This sequence joins TRBV6-5 and TRBJ2-3; 9 nucleotides line up with TRBD1. The germline gives CDR1 MNHEY, CDR2 SVGAGI. The CDR3 contains 14 residues. With V trimmed by 2 bases and J by 6 bases, 3 bases remained unmatched. The CDR3 DNA is TGTGCCAGCAGTTACGACAGGGGGTACGATACGCAGTATTTT. Translating gives CASSYDRGYDTQYF.